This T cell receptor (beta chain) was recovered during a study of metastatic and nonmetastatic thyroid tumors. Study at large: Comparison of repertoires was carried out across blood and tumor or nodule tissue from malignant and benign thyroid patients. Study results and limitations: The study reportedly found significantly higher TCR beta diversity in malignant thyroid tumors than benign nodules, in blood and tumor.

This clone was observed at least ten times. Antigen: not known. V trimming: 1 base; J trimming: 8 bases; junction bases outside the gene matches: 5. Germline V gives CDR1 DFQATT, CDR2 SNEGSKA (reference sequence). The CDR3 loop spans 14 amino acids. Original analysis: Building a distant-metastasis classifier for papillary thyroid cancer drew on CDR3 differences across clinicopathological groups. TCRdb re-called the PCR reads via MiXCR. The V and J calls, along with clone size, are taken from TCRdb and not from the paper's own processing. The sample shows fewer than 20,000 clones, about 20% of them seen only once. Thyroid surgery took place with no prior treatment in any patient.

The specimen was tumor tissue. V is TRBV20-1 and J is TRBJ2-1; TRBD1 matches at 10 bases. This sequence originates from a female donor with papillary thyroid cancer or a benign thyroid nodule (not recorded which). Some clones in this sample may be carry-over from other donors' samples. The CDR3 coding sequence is TGCAGTGCTAGAGGACAGGGGGCTACCTATGAGCAGTTCTTC. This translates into CSARGQGATYEQFF.